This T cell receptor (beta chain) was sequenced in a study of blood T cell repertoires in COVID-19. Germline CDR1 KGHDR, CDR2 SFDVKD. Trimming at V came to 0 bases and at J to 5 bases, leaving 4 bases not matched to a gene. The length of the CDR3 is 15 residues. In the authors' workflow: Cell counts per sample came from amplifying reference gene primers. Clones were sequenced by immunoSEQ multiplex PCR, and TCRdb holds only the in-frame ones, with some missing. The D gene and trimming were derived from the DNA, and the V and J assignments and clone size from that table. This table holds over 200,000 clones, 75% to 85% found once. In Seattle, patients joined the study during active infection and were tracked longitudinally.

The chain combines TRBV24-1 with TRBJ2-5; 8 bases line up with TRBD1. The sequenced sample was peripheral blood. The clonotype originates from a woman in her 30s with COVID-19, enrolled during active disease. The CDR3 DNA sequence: TGTGCCACCAGTGATTTGACAGGGGGTGCGGAGACCCAGTACTTC. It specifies CATSDLTGGAETQYF.